Listed here are 13 T cell receptor beta chains from one sample, sequenced in a study of blood T cell repertoires in COVID-19 (dated by TCRdb to between 2020 and 2021). Library preparation used the immunoSEQ multiplex PCR assay. The table was pulled from immuneACCESS by TCRdb, which kept in-frame rearrangements only. Such tables lose some clones; where checked, under half of the loss comes from unresolved V genes, and the rest has no known cause. In all, the sample holds some 180,000 clones, and 70% to 90% of those were seen once. Roughly 21% of the sample rests with the top ten. The specimen sequenced was peripheral blood. These receptors all come from a man aged 60 to 75 with active or convalescent COVID-19.

This sequence joins TRBV9 and TRBJ2-3; 11 nucleotides align to TRBD2. The germline V gene encodes CDR1 SGDLS and CDR2 YYNGEE. The trim removed 0 bases at V and 6 bases at J, leaving 9 bases unmatched. This CDR3 comprises 17 residues. CDR3 coding DNA: TGTGCCAGCAGCGTAGCTGGAGTAGCGGGGGGGCTGGATACGCAGTATTTT. This encodes CASSVAGVAGGLDTQYF.

There are a few counts of this clone. The chain is built from TRBV19 and TRBJ2-3, with D maybe TRBD2 (5 bases). The germline V gene encodes CDR1 LNHDA and CDR2 SQIVND (reference sequence). This CDR3 comprises 14 residues. V lost 5 bases, J lost 0 bases, and 9 bases lay in between. The CDR3 loop reads CASSFRTSTDTQYF. DNA of the CDR3: TGTGCCAGTAGTTTCCGGACTAGCACAGATACGCAGTATTTT.

The rearrangement links TRBV18 to TRBJ1-6; D may be TRBD1 (6 bases). The V end lost 1 base, the J end lost 7 bases, and 14 bases lay between the germline ends. There are 16 residues in the CDR3. Germline values: CDR1 KGHSH, CDR2 LQKENI. CDR3 in DNA: TGTGCCAGCTCACCACTCGCAGGGGCGCGGAATTCACCCCTCCACTTT. Protein: CASSPLAGARNSPLHF.

This clone has a single count. The gene calls are TRBV10-1 and TRBJ2-3, with TRBD1 as a possible D gene (5 bases). Trimming left V 3 bases short and J 6 bases short, with 13 bases between. The CDR3 spans 14 residues. In germline, CDR1 is WNHNN, CDR2 SYGVQD (reference sequence). The CDR3: CASSDYRGSDTQYF. CDR3 DNA sequence: TGCGCCAGCAGTGACTATAGGGGATCTGATACGCAGTATTTT.

The J gene is TRBJ2-1, the V gene TRBV27, with TRBD1 identical over 10 bases. Losses at the gene ends were 2 bases for V and 6 bases for J; bases not matched to a gene: 10. Germline CDR1 MNHEY, CDR2 SMNVEV (reference sequence). The length of the CDR3 is 17 residues. CDR3 sequence reads: CASSLGSWDRGSNEQFF. As DNA, the CDR3 is TGTGCCAGCAGTTTAGGGTCCTGGGACAGGGGAAGCAATGAGCAGTTCTTC.

The count of this clone is one. The chain couples TRBV19 to TRBJ1-4; D might be TRBD1 (5 bases). Germline CDR1 and CDR2: LNHDA and SQIVND (reference sequence). Trimming shortened V by 5 bases and J by 1 base, and 11 bases separated the two germline ends. CDR3 length: 15 amino acids. The chain's CDR3 is CASSPLGGTNEKLFF. The CDR3 nucleotides read TGTGCCAGTAGTCCCCTCGGGGGAACTAATGAAAAACTGTTTTTT.

For the CDR3, the DNA is TGTGCCAGCAGCCAAGTTGGAAAGCAGGGGGGTGGCTACACCTTC. Protein: CASSQVGKQGGGYTF. V usage is TRBV3-1 (or the pseudogene TRBV3-2) and J usage is TRBJ1-2, with 7 positions matching TRBD1. V shed 1 base and J 7 bases; nucleotides not matched to a gene: 9. Per the germline V gene, CDR1 is LGHDT and CDR2 is YNNKEL (reference sequence). This CDR3 is built from 15 residues.

CDR3 amino acids: CSVGTYTEAFF. The CDR3 coding sequence is TGCAGCGTTGGGACTTACACTGAAGCTTTCTTT. This rearrangement joins TRBV29-1 to TRBJ1-1; D ambiguous. CDR3 length: 11 residues. V was shortened by 4 bases and J by 3 bases, with 6 bases between the two germline ends. Per germline, CDR1 SQVTM and CDR2 ANQGSEA.

The CDR3 region is CASSEGVRGGQPQHF. In nucleotides, the CDR3 is TGTGCCAGCAGTGAAGGGGTCAGGGGTGGGCAGCCCCAGCATTTT. The chain uses TRBV6-1 and TRBJ1-5; weak D call: TRBD1 (6 bases). V was shortened by 1 base and J by 7 bases, with 14 bases between the two germline ends. The CDR3 sequence is 15 residues long. Germline V CDR1 and CDR2: MNHNS, SASEGT.

A remark on this clone: The same CDR3 also results from other DNA sequences found in this sample. V and J are TRBV28 and TRBJ1-3; TRBD1 matches at 7 bases. The V gene end was trimmed by 6 bases and the J gene end by 1 base; junction bases not matched to a gene: 6. The CDR3 has 15 residues. The germline gives CDR1 MDHEN, CDR2 SYDVKM. Written as DNA, the CDR3 is TGTGCCAGCAGCTTCTCAGGGGGATCTGGAAACACCATATATTTT. Its protein product is CASSFSGGSGNTIYF.

This rearrangement joins TRBV5-1 to TRBJ2-2; 8 nucleotides align to TRBD1. V shed 6 bases, J shed 5 bases, and the junction held 9 bases outside the gene matches. CDR3 length: 15 residues. Germline assignment: CDR1 SGHRS and CDR2 YFSETQ. The chain's CDR3 is CASTGGQGGTGELFF. In DNA, the CDR3 is TGCGCCAGCACCGGCGGACAGGGCGGAACCGGGGAGCTGTTTTTT.

The V and J genes are TRBV5-1 and TRBJ2-2; possible D gene TRBD1, 5 bases. CDR3 length equals 16 residues. V shed 1 base and J shed 0 bases, with 10 bases lying between them. In germline, CDR1 is SGHRS, CDR2 YFSETQ. CDR3 sequence: CASSLPQGTNTGELFF. DNA of the CDR3: TGCGCCAGCAGCTTGCCCCAGGGAACGAACACCGGGGAGCTGTTTTTT.

V usage is TRBV7-9 and J usage is TRBJ1-5, with 7 bases lining up with TRBD1. CDR3 size: 14 residues. Germline CDR1 and CDR2: SEHNR and FQNEAQ (reference sequence). J lost 4 bases, V lost 4 bases, and 4 bases had no gene match. CDR3 nucleotides: TGTGCCAGCAGCTCGGGACAGCCTAATCAGCCCCAGCATTTT. This sequence encodes CASSSGQPNQPQHF.